This T cell receptor (beta chain) came from a study of blood T cell repertoires in COVID-19. Background on the study: The United States, Italy and Spain provided the acute and convalescent COVID-19 samples. In each case, the material was cDNA or gDNA derived from T cells, B-cell-depleted T cells, or PBMCs.

As processed by the authors: How many nucleated cells were present was estimated from reference gene primer amplification. Clones were read by immunoSEQ multiplex PCR, and TCRdb kept only the in-frame ones, dropping some. The D gene and trimming were derived from the DNA, and the V and J assignments and clone size from that table. This sample has 250,000 to 300,000 clones, with 65% to 90% found just once. The V gene end was trimmed by 5 bases and the J gene end by 9 bases; junction bases not matched to a gene: 8. The CDR3 runs to 13 residues. The chain employs TRBV12-3 or TRBV12-4 and TRBJ2-7, with TRBD2 identical over 9 bases. The receptor's source is a man aged 50-59 years with active or convalescent COVID-19. Material: peripheral blood. For the CDR3, the DNA is TGTGCCAGCAGTCCTAGCGGGGCCCGGGGGCAGTACTTC. Protein sequence: CASSPSGARGQYF.